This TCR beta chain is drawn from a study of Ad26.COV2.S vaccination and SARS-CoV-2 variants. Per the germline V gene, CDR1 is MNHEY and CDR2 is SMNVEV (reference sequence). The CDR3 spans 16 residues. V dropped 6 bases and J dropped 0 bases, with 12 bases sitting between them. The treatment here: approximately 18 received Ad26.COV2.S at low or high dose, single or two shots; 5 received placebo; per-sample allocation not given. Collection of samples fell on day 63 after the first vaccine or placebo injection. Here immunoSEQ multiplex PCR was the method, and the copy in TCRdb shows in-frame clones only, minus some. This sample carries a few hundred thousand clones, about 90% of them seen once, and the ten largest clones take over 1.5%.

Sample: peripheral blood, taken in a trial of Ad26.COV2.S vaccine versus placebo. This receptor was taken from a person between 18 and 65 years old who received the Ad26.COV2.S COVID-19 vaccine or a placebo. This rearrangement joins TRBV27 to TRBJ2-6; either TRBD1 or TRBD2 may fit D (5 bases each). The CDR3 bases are TGTGCCAGCAGCCAACCTGGGGGCTCTGGGGCCAACGTCCTGACTTTC. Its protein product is CASSQPGGSGANVLTF.